These 19 T cell receptor beta chains share one sample of origin, sequenced in a study of blood T cells in healthy people across ages. Alongside a J-beta primer mix, a sample-barcoded 5' primer served in a second PCR lasting 7 to 11 cycles. TCRdb re-analysed the 5' RACE reads in MiXCR, keeping a single row per CDR3 protein. This repertoire shows 700,000 to 950,000 distinct CDR3 sequences, 58% found once; its top ten account for about 20%. The sequenced sample consisted of blood. The receptors were gathered from a man aged 25-45 years in good health.

This chain connects TRBV12-3 or TRBV12-4 to TRBJ1-2; D uncertain. The CDR3 totals 15 residues. Trimming took off 3 bases at V and 3 bases at J, with 14 bases between the two ends. CDR3 region: CASSFLNSVDYGYTF. The CDR3, as DNA: TGTGCCAGCAGTTTCCTAAATTCAGTAGACTATGGCTACACCTTC.

A word on this clonotype: A much larger clone lies one base from this, so it may be a read error. The rearrangement uses TRBV11-1 and TRBJ2-7; TRBD2 agrees at 11 bases. The germline V gene encodes CDR1 SGHAT and CDR2 FQDESV (reference sequence). The CDR3 contains 15 residues. V was pared by 5 bases and J by 2 bases, with 5 bases of the junction left unmatched. This CDR3 reads CASSAGTSGTYEQYF. The CDR3 region has the DNA TGTGCCAGCAGCGCCGGGACTAGCGGTACCTACGAGCAGTACTTC.

The CDR3 coding sequence is TGTGCCAGCAGCTTTCGCCAGACAGGCTCACTTGATACGCAGTATTTT. Its translation is CASSFRQTGSLDTQYF. This sequence joins TRBV7-2 and TRBJ2-3; a weak D match, TRBD1 (6 bases). This CDR3 is built from 16 residues. Per germline, CDR1 SGHTA and CDR2 FQGNSA. Between the trimmed V and J ends, which lost 3 bases and 6 bases, there was a span of 19 bases.

The rearrangement links TRBV10-3 to TRBJ1-2, with D maybe TRBD1 (5 bases). CDR3 length equals 13 residues. Trimming stripped 10 bases from V and 7 bases from J, with 19 bases between. The germline gives CDR1 ENHRY, CDR2 SYGVKD. The DNA of the CDR3 is TGTGCCACAGCAGGGAACACCCCTTCTGGCTACACCTTC. It is translated as CATAGNTPSGYTF.

J is TRBJ2-1 and V is TRBV12-3 or TRBV12-4, with a possible D match to TRBD1 (5 bases). This CDR3 comprises 13 residues. The ends were cut back, 10 bases at V and 5 bases at J, with 15 bases in the middle. The CDR3 DNA reads as TGTGCCACCAAGGGGCAGGACCACAATGAGCAGTTCTTC. This codes for CATKGQDHNEQFF.

This clonotype was detected a few times. The CDR3 is CASSYSKPGSYEQYF. CDR3 nucleotide sequence: TGTGCCAGCAGTTACTCGAAGCCAGGTTCCTACGAGCAGTACTTC. V gene TRBV6-5 combines with J gene TRBJ2-7; D remains ambiguous. The V gene lost 0 bases and the J gene lost 1 base, with 10 bases spanning the gap. The CDR3 consists of 15 residues. Germline-derived CDR1 and CDR2 are MNHEY and SVGAGI.

This rearrangement joins TRBV11-2 to TRBJ2-4; 7 bases agree with TRBD1. Unmatched junction bases numbered 16, after V lost 6 bases and J lost 11 bases. Germline lookup yields CDR1 SGHAT and CDR2 FQNNGV. The CDR3 has 15 amino acids. This chain's CDR3 is CASSIKLGTAYFQYF. DNA for the CDR3: TGTGCCAGCAGTATTAAACTCGGGACAGCCTATTTTCAGTACTTC.

V usage is TRBV10-1 and J usage is TRBJ2-1; 13 bases line up with TRBD2. V trimming: 5 bases; J trimming: 5 bases; junction bases outside the gene matches: 6. This CDR3 contains 16 residues. The V gene's germline CDR1 is WNHNN and CDR2 SYGVQD (reference sequence). CDR3 amino acids: CASSTPGTSGNNEQFF. CDR3 bases: TGCGCCAGCAGTACGCCCGGGACTAGCGGGAACAATGAGCAGTTCTTC.

The V gene is TRBV28, the J gene TRBJ2-4; possibly TRBD1 for D (6 bases). Gene TRBJ2-7 matches the end of the DNA better, so the J call may be wrong. Looked up from germline, CDR1 is MDHEN and CDR2 is SYDVKM. CDR3 length equals 13 residues. The CDR3 DNA reads TGTGCCGCCTTAGCCAGGGGTACCTACGAGCAGTACTTC. Translation gives CAALARGTYEQYF.

CDR3 in DNA: TGTGCCAGCAGCCACCGGACAGGGGTCATCTACGAGCAGTACTTC. Protein: CASSHRTGVIYEQYF. The gene calls are TRBV6-5 and TRBJ2-7, with 9 bases matching TRBD1. Germline values: CDR1 MNHEY, CDR2 SVGAGI. The junction had 9 bases not matched to a gene; V was cut back by 6 bases and J by 3 bases. The CDR3 extends over 15 amino acids.

The chain links TRBV19 to TRBJ2-3; D gene ambiguous. V was shortened by 2 bases and J by 0 bases, with 15 bases between the two germline ends. Germline V CDR1 and CDR2: LNHDA, SQIVND (reference sequence). The CDR3 extends over 17 amino acids. CDR3 bases: TGTGCCAGTAGTATAATGGGCCCCGACGGTAGCACAGATACGCAGTATTTT. This codes for CASSIMGPDGSTDTQYF.

This chain connects TRBV5-1 to TRBJ2-3; the match to TRBD2 covers 11 bases. This CDR3 has 16 amino acids. Germline V gene lookup returns CDR1 SGHRS and CDR2 YFSETQ. The trim removed 5 bases at V and 3 bases at J, leaving 8 bases unmatched. The CDR3 is CASSPILAGETDTQYF. The DNA of the CDR3 is TGCGCCAGCAGTCCAATACTAGCGGGAGAAACAGATACGCAGTATTTT.

This rearrangement joins TRBV12-3 or TRBV12-4 to TRBJ1-5; D not resolved. This CDR3 region has 14 residues. With 1 base removed from V and 8 bases from J, the gap between germline ends came to 12 bases. CDR3 bases: TGTGCCAGCAGTTTAGGAGTCAGAAACGAGCCCCAGCATTTT. Translation: CASSLGVRNEPQHF.

This clonotype was seen more than once but under ten times. The rearrangement joins TRBV10-3 to TRBJ1-2, with D maybe TRBD1 (6 bases). V was clipped by 6 bases and J by 4 bases, with 15 bases between them. There are 14 residues in the CDR3. Germline CDR1 and CDR2: ENHRY and SYGVKD. In nucleotides, the CDR3 is TGTGCCATCAGGGACCCCGGGGGCGGCTATGGCTACACCTTC. It translates to CAIRDPGGGYGYTF.

The rearrangement joins TRBV3-1 to TRBJ2-1; no clear D gene. Per the germline V gene, CDR1 is LGHDT and CDR2 is YNNKEL (reference sequence). V lost 3 bases to trimming and J lost 10 bases, with 7 bases between them. This CDR3 has 11 residues. CDR3 nucleotide sequence: TGTGCCAGCAGCCATCTAAGGGAGCAGTTCTTC. Protein product: CASSHLREQFF.

This clonotype was seen a handful of times. The rearrangement links TRBV20-1 to TRBJ1-1, with D possibly matching TRBD1 (6 bases). V was shortened by 5 bases and J by 1 base, with 11 bases between the two germline ends. This CDR3 is 13 amino acids long. The V gene's germline CDR1 is DFQATT and CDR2 SNEGSKA (reference sequence). CDR3 residues: CSAAQGTNTEAFF. The DNA of the CDR3 is TGCAGTGCTGCCCAGGGGACGAACACTGAAGCTTTCTTT.

Points on this clonotype: The conserved phenylalanine or tryptophan is not found at the CDR3 terminus, so this likely reflects a read error. V and J are TRBV4-3 and TRBJ2-5, with D perhaps matching TRBD2 (6 bases). CDR1 and CDR2 (germline): LGHNA, YSLEER. With 3 bases removed from V and 5 bases from J, the gap between germline ends came to 16 bases. The CDR3 loop spans 15 amino acids. CDR3 coding DNA: TGCGCCAGCAGCCACGGGCGGGGTAGGAGGGAGACCCAGTACGTC. This codes for CASSHGRGRRETQYV.

In its sample, this clonotype was seen a few times. The chain is built from TRBV5-1 and TRBJ2-1; D may match TRBD1 or TRBD2 (5 bases each). V was cut by 3 bases and J by 8 bases, with 15 bases left in between. Germline assignment: CDR1 SGHRS and CDR2 YFSETQ. The CDR3 consists of 14 residues. The CDR3 nucleotides are TGCGCCAGCAGCTCCGGGGACCGGGCGGATGAGCAGTTCTTC. It codes for CASSSGDRADEQFF.

The DNA for the CDR3 is TGTGCCTGGAGTGCCTCTGTTAGCAATGAGCAGTTCTTC. Its translation: CAWSASVSNEQFF. The chain links TRBV30 to TRBJ2-1; D call uncertain. Germline values: CDR1 GTSNPN, CDR2 SVGIG (reference sequence). There are 13 residues in the CDR3. Trimming shortened V by 1 base and J by 6 bases, and 10 bases separated the two germline ends.